A single sample is the source of the 32 T cell receptor beta chains below, sequenced in a study of T cell repertoires in cytomegalovirus infection (dated by TCRdb to the late 2010s). TCRdb names Illumina HiSeq 1500 as the instrument used. In TCRdb, the public reads were trimmed at Q25 with fastp and aligned with MiXCR, with productive beta chains retained. Identical CDR3 proteins give one entry, which carries the most common genes and DNA. The sample includes about 500,000 distinct CDR3 sequences, with 33% observed a single time. Clones ranked in the top ten supply under 20% of the sample. The treatment or condition label of this sample denotes: in vitro stimulation with specific CMV peptide epitopes to enrich CMV-specific T cells. Their specific antigens are unknown. This specimen was cultured PBMCs, taken from culture after CMV antigen stimulation. The source of these receptors is a human donor in good health (CMV status not recorded). Some clones in this sample may be carry-over from other donors' samples.

This clonotype was seen only a few times. The V gene is TRBV15, the J gene TRBJ2-1; 13 nucleotides match TRBD2. This CDR3 has 15 residues. Unmatched junction bases numbered 0, after V lost 1 base and J lost 6 bases. CDR1 and CDR2 (germline): LNHNV, YYDKDF (reference sequence). The CDR3 loop is CATSRGLAGGNEQFF. CDR3 DNA: TGTGCCACCAGCAGAGGACTAGCGGGAGGCAATGAGCAGTTCTTC.

The rearrangement joins TRBV4-1 to TRBJ2-5; 8 nucleotides align to TRBD2. V trimming: 5 bases; J trimming: 4 bases; junction bases outside the gene matches: 15. This CDR3 region has 17 residues. Germline V gene sequence: CDR1 MGHRA, CDR2 YSYEKL. CDR3 nucleotide sequence: TGCGCCAGCAGCACGCGACAGTTAGCGGGATCGGGAGAGACCCAGTACTTC. Translated: CASSTRQLAGSGETQYF.

The V call is TRBV27, the J call TRBJ2-7; the D is unclear. This CDR3 spans 14 amino acids. The V end was cut by 2 bases, the J end by 4 bases, with 12 bases between. Germline-derived CDR1 and CDR2 are MNHEY and SMNVEV (reference sequence). CDR3 in amino acids: CASSLLQVRYEQYF. CDR3 DNA sequence: TGTGCCAGCAGTTTACTTCAGGTTCGGTACGAGCAGTACTTC.

The rearrangement uses TRBV4-1 and TRBJ1-1; D is unclear. There are 16 residues in the CDR3. CDR1 and CDR2 (germline): MGHRA, YSYEKL. V was clipped by 0 bases and J by 0 bases, with 11 bases between them. CDR3 in amino acids: CASSQEGQAVNTEAFF. In nucleotides, the CDR3 is TGCGCCAGCAGCCAAGAAGGGCAGGCAGTGAACACTGAAGCTTTCTTT.

Concerning this clonotype: This sequence may be a read error, since a much larger clone differs from it by one base. The chain is built from TRBV20-1 and TRBJ2-7; TRBD2 agrees at 10 bases. J was trimmed by 3 bases and V by 1 base; bases with no gene match: 0. This CDR3 is built from 13 residues. CDR1 is DFQATT and CDR2 is SNEGSKA in the germline V gene (reference sequence). The CDR3 bases are TGCAGTGCTAGAGGACTAGCGGGCTACGAGCAGTACGTC. Translation: CSARGLAGYEQYV.

This clonotype turned up a few times. V usage is TRBV6-5 and J usage is TRBJ1-1, with TRBD1 matching 8 bases. V dropped 1 base and J dropped 4; count of bases not matched to a gene: 8. Germline-derived CDR1 and CDR2 are MNHEY and SVGAGI. The CDR3 runs to 16 residues. The CDR3 loop is CASSYFRGPRGTEAFF. CDR3 bases: TGTGCCAGCAGTTACTTCAGGGGGCCCAGGGGCACTGAAGCTTTCTTT.

The V gene is TRBV12-3 or TRBV12-4, the J gene TRBJ1-5; the D gene is possibly TRBD1 (5 bases). V was shortened by 3 bases and J by 7 bases, with 13 bases between the two germline ends. CDR3 size: 14 residues. The CDR3 protein is CASSLRGGHQPQHF. The CDR3, as DNA: TGTGCCAGCAGTTTGAGGGGAGGGCACCAGCCCCAGCATTTT.

The chain recombines TRBV7-4 with TRBJ2-1; 13 nucleotides line up with TRBD2. Germline CDR1 SGHVT, CDR2 SQSDAQ. V dropped 3 bases and J dropped 4; count of bases not matched to a gene: 6. The CDR3 runs 17 residues. The CDR3 is CASSFGGLAGEYNEQFF. CDR3 DNA sequence: TGTGCCAGCAGCTTCGGAGGACTAGCGGGGGAATACAATGAGCAGTTCTTC.

The CDR3 spells CASSLEGPKRYGYTF. The CDR3 DNA sequence: TGTGCCAGCAGTTTGGAGGGACCAAAACGCTATGGCTACACCTTC. The chain carries TRBV12-3 or TRBV12-4 and TRBJ1-2; D may be TRBD1 (5 bases). With 3 bases removed from V and 4 bases from J, the gap between germline ends came to 15 bases. There are 15 residues in the CDR3.

The V call is TRBV7-4, the J call TRBJ2-7; no definite D call. The V end lost 5 bases, the J end lost 7 bases, and 6 bases lay between the germline ends. This CDR3 has 10 residues. Germline V gene data show CDR1 as SGHVT and CDR2 as SQSDAQ. The CDR3 coding sequence is TGTGCCAGCAGCGGTCTGGAGCAGTACGTC. Encoded protein: CASSGLEQYV.

The gene calls are TRBV6-8 and TRBJ2-7; TRBD1 matches at 7 bases. With 7 bases clipped from V and 0 bases from J, the junction kept 3 bases outside the gene matches. This CDR3 comprises 13 residues. The germline gives CDR1 MNHGY, CDR2 SAAAGT. CDR3 region: CASTGTDSYEQYF. The CDR3 region has the DNA TGTGCCAGCACCGGGACAGACTCCTACGAGCAGTACTTC.

This clonotype was found once. This chain connects TRBV7-2 to TRBJ2-1, with 8 bases lining up with TRBD1. TRBJ2-7 explains the end of the DNA better; the J call may be wrong. This CDR3 spans 13 amino acids. Germline CDR1 reads SGHTA; CDR2 reads FQGNSA. The CDR3: CASSLAGTGEQYF. CDR3 nucleotides: TGTGCCAGCAGCTTAGCGGGGACAGGCGAGCAGTACTTC.

The chain combines TRBV7-8 with TRBJ1-4, with a tentative D call TRBD1 (5 bases). Germline assignment: CDR1 SGHVS and CDR2 FQNEAQ. Trimming stripped 2 bases from V and 7 bases from J, with 11 bases between. The CDR3 has 14 amino acids. The CDR3 loop is CASSLSRAGEKLFF. CDR3 DNA: TGTGCCAGCAGCTTATCCAGGGCAGGTGAAAAACTGTTTTTT.

This chain joins TRBV27 and TRBJ2-1; the D gene could be TRBD1 or TRBD2 (5 bases each). V was trimmed by 7 bases and J by 12 bases, leaving 22 bases between them. Germline V gene sequence: CDR1 MNHEY, CDR2 SMNVEV (reference sequence). This CDR3 is built from 14 residues. Here the CDR3 DNA reads TGTGCCAGCAACATCGACAGAAGAGGGTTGGGGCAGTTCTTC. Its translation is CASNIDRRGLGQFF.

The chain carries TRBV4-3 and TRBJ2-1, with TRBD2 as a possible D gene (5 bases). CDR1 and CDR2 (germline): LGHNA, YSLEER. This CDR3 is 15 amino acids long. V was cut by 9 bases and J by 0 bases, with 15 bases left in between. As DNA, the CDR3 is TGCGCCAGTGGGGTAGAGCGGAGCTCCTACAATGAGCAGTTCTTC. The encoded protein is CASGVERSSYNEQFF.

This clonotype was counted only a few times. One junction end disagrees with the germline gene, perhaps due to a read error. The V and J genes are TRBV7-7 and TRBJ2-3; D gene uncertain. The CDR3 runs 15 residues. Germline CDR1 reads SSHAT; CDR2 reads FNYEAQ (reference sequence). The CDR3 DNA is TGTGCTAGCAGTCGCACCGCGACTAGCACAGATACGCAGTATTTT. This gives the protein CASSRTATSTDTQYF.

The rearrangement uses TRBV6-8 and TRBJ2-1; perhaps TRBD2 as D (6 bases). CDR3 size: 15 residues. The V and J ends lost 7 bases and 8 bases respectively, with 21 bases between them. The germline V gene has CDR1 MNHGY and CDR2 SAAAGT. DNA of the CDR3: TGTGCCAGCACCGGGGGAACGGGAGTCGTAGATGAGCAGTTCTTC. Encoded protein: CASTGGTGVVDEQFF.

This sequence joins TRBV4-3 and TRBJ2-2, with D possibly being TRBD1 (6 bases). The V and J ends lost 2 bases and 7 bases respectively, with 23 bases between them. Germline CDR1 is LGHNA and CDR2 is YSLEER. The CDR3 runs 18 residues. The CDR3 DNA sequence: TGCGCCAGCAGCCAAATAATAGGCCCGGAAGGGGACATCGGGGAGCTGTTTTTT. Residues: CASSQIIGPEGDIGELFF.

This chain uses TRBV28 with TRBJ1-2; TRBD1 matches 9 bases. Germline-derived CDR1 and CDR2 are MDHEN and SYDVKM. V dropped 8 bases and J dropped 8; count of bases not matched to a gene: 12. This CDR3 has 14 amino acids. The CDR3 is CASHNGQGTGGYTF. CDR3 DNA: TGTGCCAGCCATAACGGACAGGGGACTGGGGGCTACACCTTC.

This rearrangement joins TRBV25-1 to TRBJ2-1, with TRBD1 identical over 11 bases. Trimming removed 10 bases from V and 5 bases from J; junction bases left unmatched: 7. CDR1 and CDR2 from the germline V gene are MGHDK and SYGVNS. The CDR3 is made up of 14 amino acids. The CDR3 sequence: CATRTGGVHNEQFF. The CDR3 DNA follows: TGTGCCACCCGGACAGGGGGCGTCCACAATGAGCAGTTCTTC.

This clonotype was observed a few times. The J gene is TRBJ2-2, the V gene TRBV11-2; tentatively, D is TRBD2 (6 bases). The CDR3 is made up of 14 amino acids. Germline values: CDR1 SGHAT, CDR2 FQNNGV. With 0 bases removed from V and 12 bases from J, the gap between germline ends came to 14 bases. The CDR3, as DNA: TGTGCCAGCAGCTTAGATGGGAAAGGGAGGCAGCTGTTTTTT. This gives the protein CASSLDGKGRQLFF.

There are a few counts of this clonotype. Its ends do not fully match the called genes, so a read error is possible. This chain uses TRBV6-2 or TRBV6-3 with TRBJ1-3; D not certain. The CDR3 is made up of 12 amino acids. The germline V gene has CDR1 MNHEY and CDR2 SVGEGT. CDR3 residues: CASSNSGNTIYF. For the CDR3, the DNA is TGTGCCAGCAGTAACTCTGGAAACACCATATATTTT.

This clonotype came up a few times. V gene TRBV7-8 combines with J gene TRBJ2-1; maybe TRBD2 (6 bases). The CDR3 is 17 amino acids. V was trimmed by 2 bases and J by 7 bases, leaving 21 bases between them. CDR1 and CDR2 from the germline V gene are SGHVS and FQNEAQ. CDR3 protein: CASSLIKLGGPLNEQFF. The CDR3 DNA sequence: TGTGCCAGCAGCTTAATAAAACTTGGAGGGCCGCTTAATGAGCAGTTCTTC.

V usage is TRBV7-8 and J usage is TRBJ2-7; D is ambiguous. The CDR3 has 16 residues. Germline assignment: CDR1 SGHVS and CDR2 FQNEAQ. Trimming left V 3 bases short and J 0 bases short, with 15 bases between. DNA for the CDR3: TGTGCCAGCAGCTTCCTTCCCTCGAGGAGCTCCTACGAGCAGTACGTC. It translates to CASSFLPSRSSYEQYV.

About this clonotype: This may be a read error: a much more frequent sequence differs by one nucleotide. The chain recombines TRBV7-9 with TRBJ1-1; 9 nucleotides agree with TRBD1. This CDR3 is 16 amino acids long. The germline CDR1 and CDR2 sequences are SEHNR and FQNEAQ (reference sequence). The CDR3: CANSSFGTGPSTEAFF. CDR3 nucleotide sequence: TGTGCCAACAGCTCCTTCGGGACAGGGCCGAGCACTGAAGCTTTCTTT.

The sample holds many counts of this clonotype. V gene TRBV7-2 combines with J gene TRBJ2-3; perhaps TRBD2 as D (6 bases). Germline-derived CDR1 and CDR2 are SGHTA and FQGNSA. Trimming left V 5 bases short and J 0 bases short, with 15 bases between. This CDR3 spans 16 amino acids. The DNA of the CDR3 is TGTGCCAGCAGCCACGGTCGCGGGACTAGCACAGATACGCAGTATTTT. It translates to CASSHGRGTSTDTQYF.

The gene calls are TRBV7-4 and TRBJ2-1; no reliable D call. This CDR3 contains 13 residues. The germline V and J ends were trimmed by 1 base and 5 bases, with 6 bases remaining between them. Germline loops: CDR1 SGHVT, CDR2 SQSDAQ. The CDR3 DNA reads as TGTGCCAGCAGCTTAGTAATCCACAATGAGCAGTTCTTC. Translating it yields CASSLVIHNEQFF.

The genes are TRBV4-3 and TRBJ2-2, with 10 bases aligning to TRBD2. This CDR3 is 17 amino acids long. The V gene end was trimmed by 3 bases and the J gene end by 4 bases; junction bases not matched to a gene: 8. The germline V gene encodes CDR1 LGHNA and CDR2 YSLEER. CDR3 region: CASSQGSLAGATGELFF. CDR3 nucleotide sequence: TGCGCCAGCAGCCAGGGATCGCTAGCGGGGGCCACCGGGGAGCTGTTTTTT.

Turning to this clonotype: A much bigger clone sits one base away, suggesting this may be a read error. The rearrangement links TRBV7-2 to TRBJ2-2, with D perhaps matching TRBD1 (6 bases). Germline V gene sequence: CDR1 SGHTA, CDR2 FQGNSA. This CDR3 contains 15 residues. The germline V and J ends were trimmed by 4 bases and 5 bases, with 14 bases remaining between them. The CDR3 loop is CASSSRSGETGELFF. The CDR3, as DNA: TGTGCCAGCAGCTCCAGGTCAGGGGAGACCGGGGAGCTGTTTTTT.

The chain joins TRBV6-6 to TRBJ2-5, with 7 positions matching TRBD1. The junction had 9 bases not matched to a gene; V was cut back by 0 bases and J by 5 bases. The CDR3 loop spans 16 amino acids. Germline V gives CDR1 MNHNY, CDR2 SVGAGI (reference sequence). CDR3 nucleotides: TGTGCCAGCAGTTACTCACAGAGGGGGCAGGCGGAGACCCAGTACTTC. Its translation: CASSYSQRGQAETQYF.

The CDR3 sequence: CASSQQDRGNYGYTF. The CDR3 bases are TGCGCCAGCAGCCAACAGGACAGGGGGAACTATGGCTACACCTTC. This chain links TRBV4-1 with TRBJ1-2, with TRBD1 identical over 10 bases. The V segment lost 2 bases and the J segment 2 bases; nucleotides outside the gene matches: 2. The CDR3 totals 15 residues. CDR1 and CDR2 (germline): MGHRA, YSYEKL.

V and J are TRBV2 and TRBJ2-1, with TRBD1 matching over 7 bases. V gave up 8 bases and J gave up 8 bases; unmatched junction bases: 12. CDR1 is SNHLY and CDR2 is FYNNEI in the germline V gene. CDR3 length equals 14 residues. The CDR3 nucleotides are TGTGCCAGCGGTCGGGCAGGGGGTCAGGATGAGCAGTTCTTC. It translates to CASGRAGGQDEQFF.